Listed here is a single T cell receptor (beta chain). PCR primers comprised 60 Vbeta and 13 Jbeta primers. Assay: immunoSEQ multiplex PCR; the TCRdb copy retains only in-frame clones and omits some. The profile covers 150,000 to 200,000 clones, with under 80% appearing a single time and about 2.5% taken by the ten largest. Looked up from germline, CDR1 is SEHNR and CDR2 is FQNEAQ (reference sequence). V was clipped by 1 base and J by 7 bases, with 11 bases between them. This CDR3 region has 14 residues. These data come from a study of cytomegalovirus exposure and HLA in healthy donors. This receptor was obtained from a human donor in good health. Sample: PBMCs. V is TRBV7-9 and J is TRBJ2-1; TRBD1 might be the D (6 bases). The CDR3 reads CASSLVGRGNEQFF. The CDR3 DNA reads TGTGCCAGCAGCTTAGTCGGCAGGGGTAATGAGCAGTTCTTC. The variable domain in full, with the rest retrieved from reference TRBV7-9 and TRBJ2-1, is DTGVSQNPRHKITKRGQNVTFRCDPISEHNRLYWYRQTLGQGPEFLTYFQNEAQLEKSRLLSDRFSAERPKGSFSTLEIQRTEQGDSAMYLCASSLVGRGNEQFFGPGTRLTVL.